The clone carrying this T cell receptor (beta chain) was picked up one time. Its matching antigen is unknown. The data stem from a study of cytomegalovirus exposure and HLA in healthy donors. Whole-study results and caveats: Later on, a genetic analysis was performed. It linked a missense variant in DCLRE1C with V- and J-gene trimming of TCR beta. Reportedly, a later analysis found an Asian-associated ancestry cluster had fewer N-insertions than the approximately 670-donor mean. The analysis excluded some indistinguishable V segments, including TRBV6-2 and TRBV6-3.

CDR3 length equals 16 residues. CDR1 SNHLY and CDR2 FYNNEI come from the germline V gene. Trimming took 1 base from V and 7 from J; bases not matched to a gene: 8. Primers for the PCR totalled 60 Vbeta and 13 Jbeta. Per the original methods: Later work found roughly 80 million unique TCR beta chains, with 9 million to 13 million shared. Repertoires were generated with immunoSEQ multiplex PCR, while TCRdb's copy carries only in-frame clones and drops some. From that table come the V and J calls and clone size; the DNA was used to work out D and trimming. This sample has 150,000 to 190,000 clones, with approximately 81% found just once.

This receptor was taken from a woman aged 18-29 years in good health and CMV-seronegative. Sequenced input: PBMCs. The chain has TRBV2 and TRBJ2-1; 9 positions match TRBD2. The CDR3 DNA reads TGTGCCAGCAGTGAAGGGCGGGAGGGCCCTGGAAATGAGCAGTTCTTC. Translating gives CASSEGREGPGNEQFF. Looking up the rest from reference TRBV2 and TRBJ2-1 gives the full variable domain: EPEVTQTPSHQVTQMGQEVILRCVPISNHLYFYWYRQILGQKVEFLVSFYNNEISEKSEIFDDQFSVERPDGSNFTLKIRSTKLEDSAMYFCASSEGREGPGNEQFFGPGTRLTVL.